This T cell receptor beta chain originates from a study of CD8 T cells in ankylosing spondylitis. The sample holds one count of this clonotype. Its specificity is not known. Overall study findings and caveats: Within ankylosing spondylitis blood, a TCR beta motif made up of seven to nine highly homologous variants appeared to be characteristic. Past research had described some motif variants in reactive arthritis synovial fluid and blood.

Scientists made TCR beta libraries using quantitative 5'-RACE with molecular barcodes. Each CDR3 protein gets one entry after TCRdb re-called the 5' RACE reads with MiXCR. The sample shows approximately 350,000 distinct CDR3 sequences, approximately 22% of them seen only once. From germline, CDR1 is WSHSY and CDR2 SAAADI. Trimming at V came to 3 bases and at J to 2 bases, leaving 8 bases not matched to a gene. The CDR3 length is 16 residues. The V call is TRBV10-2, the J call TRBJ2-5, with 8 bases lining up with TRBD2. The TCR originated in a male donor with ankylosing spondylitis or in good health (not recorded which). The source material was blood, either unsorted or a sorted T cell fraction (not recorded which). This CDR3 reads CASSDSLAGFQETQYF. The CDR3 DNA reads as TGCGCCAGCAGTGACTCTTTAGCGGGGTTTCAAGAGACCCAGTACTTC.